There are many counts of the clone carrying this TCR beta chain. These data belong to a study of human T cells and chemical hapten exposure. TCRdb redid the calling of the RACE reads with MiXCR, one entry per CDR3 protein. The table includes some 84,000 distinct CDR3 sequences, roughly 8.5% detected once. Time point here: pre-sensitization, week 0. Specified treatment: therapeutic diphenylcyclopropenone sensitization with weekly scalp DPC. Extraction yielded total RNA from whole blood (unfractionated). V was pared by 3 bases and J by 1 base, with 6 bases between. The CDR3 covers 13 residues. This receptor was obtained from a man aged 40-49 years with alopecia areata. Some clones in this sample may be carry-over from other donors' samples. The V call is TRBV12-3 or TRBV12-4, the J call TRBJ1-1; D remains ambiguous. Material: whole blood, obtained in connection with sensitization to the hapten diphenylcyclopropenone (DPC). The CDR3 DNA is TGTGCCAGCAGTTTTGCTGCGAACACTGAAGCTTTCTTT. This encodes CASSFAANTEAFF.